Sequencing of this T cell receptor beta chain was carried out in a study of response to subunit inactivated influenza vaccine. Study findings and constraints: It was the authors' suggestion that each seasonal influenza vaccination recruits few new T cells.

A word on this clonotype: Its antigen is unknown.

The CDR3 length is 12 residues. Germline CDR1 SGHTA, CDR2 FQGNSA. V was pared by 5 bases and J by 2 bases, with 7 bases between. TCRdb redid the calling of the RT-PCR reads with MiXCR, one entry per CDR3 protein. The sample yields roughly 500,000 distinct CDR3 sequences, roughly 23% seen once. The origin of this receptor is a man aged 50-60 years who received an inactivated influenza vaccine. The starting material was CD4+ T cells sorted from PBMCs, obtained approximately 5 days after vaccination. The V call is TRBV7-2, the J call TRBJ2-7; D remains ambiguous. The CDR3 here is CASSDGPYEQYF. DNA of the CDR3: TGTGCCAGCAGCGACGGACCCTACGAGCAGTACTTC.